Listed below are T cell receptor beta chains from one sample, sequenced in a study of blood T cell repertoires in COVID-19. The repertoire was sequenced with immunoSEQ multiplex PCR; TCRdb's copy has only in-frame clones and lacks some. The sample lists more than 90,000 clones; roughly 80% were seen once. The material sequenced was peripheral blood. All receptors derive from a man aged 70-80 years with acute or convalescent COVID-19. Each CDR3 is given with its conserved first and last residue. Fields, in order: J gene, V gene, D gene, clone size, CDR3 protein, CDR3 DNA. The D gene is left open where the match is weak. A row's size may be missing; if present it is once, few, many or a size class.

TRBJ1-6	TRBV4-3	TRBD1	-	CASSQGRTGFSPLHF	TGCGCCAGCAGCCAAGGCCGGACAGGGTTTTCACCCCTCCACTTT
TRBJ2-7	TRBV18	TRBD1	-	CASSPPTGSNEQYF	TGTGCCAGCTCACCACCGACAGGGTCGAATGAGCAGTACTTC
TRBJ2-7	TRBV27	TRBD2	-	CASSGTLAGGGYEQYF	TGTGCCAGCAGTGGTACACTAGCGGGAGGTGGGTACGAGCAGTACTTC
TRBJ2-2	TRBV5-5	TRBD1	-	CASSQDRPNTGELFF	TGTGCCAGCTCTCAGGACAGGCCGAACACCGGGGAGCTGTTTTTT
TRBJ1-3	TRBV7-2	-	-	CASSFTGNSGNTIYF	TGTGCCAGCAGCTTCACAGGGAACTCTGGAAACACCATATATTTT
TRBJ1-4	TRBV5-1	-	-	CASSLEAGEKLFF	TGCGCCAGCAGCTTGGAAGCAGGAGAAAAACTGTTTTTT
TRBJ2-2	TRBV4-3	-	-	CASKERANTGELFF	TGCGCCAGCAAGGAGCGGGCGAACACCGGGGAGCTGTTTTTT
TRBJ1-1	TRBV6-2/TRBV6-3	TRBD1	-	CASTPGQGGEAFF	TGTGCCAGCACCCCGGGACAGGGGGGAGAAGCTTTCTTT
TRBJ2-3	TRBV7-3	TRBD2	-	CASSVTSGGNRAQYF	TGTGCCAGCAGCGTAACTAGCGGGGGCAATCGGGCGCAGTATTTT
TRBJ1-2	TRBV19	-	-	CASSETWNYGYTF	TGTGCCAGTAGTGAAACATGGAACTATGGCTACACCTTC
TRBJ2-7	TRBV6-5	TRBD1	-	CASRTTGGDAQYF	TGTGCCAGCAGGACGACAGGGGGCGACGCGCAGTACTTC
TRBJ1-5	TRBV15	TRBD1	few	CATSKGQGYQPQHF	TGTGCCACCAGCAAGGGACAGGGTTATCAGCCCCAGCATTTT
TRBJ1-4	TRBV25-1	-	-	CASSEYTGTNEKLFF	TGTGCCAGCAGTGAATATACAGGGACTAATGAAAAACTGTTTTTT
TRBJ2-4	TRBV3-1/TRBV3-2	-	-	CASSQDGPGGSFFFIQYF	TGTGCCAGCAGCCAAGATGGCCCTGGGGGCTCCTTTTTCTTTATTCAGTACTTC
TRBJ2-1	TRBV27	TRBD2	-	CASSLASGGRNNEQFF	TGTGCCAGCAGTTTAGCGAGCGGGGGGCGAAACAATGAGCAGTTCTTC
TRBJ1-3	TRBV3-1/TRBV3-2	-	-	CASSQYRDGNTIYF	TGTGCCAGCAGCCAATACAGGGATGGAAACACCATATATTTT
TRBJ1-3	TRBV24-1	-	-	CATSDLWQEDSGNTIYF	TGTGCCACCAGTGATTTGTGGCAGGAGGACTCTGGAAACACCATATATTTT
TRBJ2-2	TRBV19	TRBD1	-	CASSITGQGTGELFF	TGTGCCAGTAGTATAACAGGACAGGGGACCGGGGAGCTGTTTTTT
TRBJ2-7	TRBV12-3/TRBV12-4	-	-	CASTRRAGNEQYF	TGTGCCAGCACCAGAAGGGCAGGGAACGAGCAGTACTTC
TRBJ2-5	TRBV2	TRBD1	-	CASTKGQTQETQYF	TGTGCCAGCACTAAGGGACAGACCCAAGAGACCCAGTACTTC
TRBJ2-5	TRBV7-9	TRBD2	-	CASSLAELALNQETQYF	TGTGCCAGCAGCTTAGCCGAACTAGCGTTAAACCAAGAGACCCAGTACTTC
TRBJ2-7	TRBV4-1	-	once	CASSQDRFTGRPYEQYF	TGCGCCAGCAGCCAAGATCGATTCACAGGGAGACCCTACGAGCAGTACTTC
TRBJ2-1	TRBV7-2	TRBD2	-	CASSLNLAGGGLDEQFF	TGTGCCAGCAGCTTAAACCTAGCGGGAGGGGGATTAGATGAGCAGTTCTTC
TRBJ2-5	TRBV19	TRBD1	-	CASSSRTGSETQYF	TGTGCCAGTAGTTCACGGACAGGTTCGGAGACCCAGTACTTC
TRBJ2-6	TRBV6-5	-	-	CASSGISGANVLTF	TGTGCCAGCAGCGGGATCTCTGGGGCCAACGTCCTGACTTTC
TRBJ2-7	TRBV30	TRBD2	few	CASSGLAAPYEQYF	TGTGCCTCCTCGGGACTAGCGGCCCCCTACGAGCAGTACTTC
TRBJ2-3	TRBV19	TRBD1	-	CATSDRAGDTQYF	TGTGCCACCTCGGACAGGGCAGGAGATACGCAGTATTTT
TRBJ1-6	TRBV28	TRBD1	-	CASSLWGQANSPLHF	TGTGCCAGCAGTTTGTGGGGACAGGCTAATTCACCCCTCCACTTT
TRBJ2-7	TRBV2	-	-	CASSESVSYEQYF	TGTGCCAGCAGTGAATCGGTTAGCTACGAGCAGTACTTC
TRBJ2-3	TRBV24-1	TRBD2	-	CAIESSGSQDTDTQYF	TGTGCCATAGAGTCTAGCGGGAGCCAGGACACAGATACGCAGTATTTT